This is a list of T cell receptor beta chains from one sample in a study of post-analysis software for immune sequencing data. Via MiXCR, TCRdb re-called the PCR reads, giving one row per CDR3 protein. The repertoire holds hundreds of thousands of distinct CDR3 sequences, with less than 40% as singletons. The sample consisted of blood. These receptors all come from a girl aged 2-10 years with multiple sclerosis. The CDR3 runs from the conserved cysteine through the conserved F or W. The D gene is left open where the match is weak. Only part of the rows carry a size: once, few, many, or a class if the clone is expanded.

>TRBD2|TRBJ2-7|NA|TRBV7-2
TGTGCCAGCAGCCGACTAGCGGGAGTTATCTACGAGCAGTACTTC
CASSRLAGVIYEQYF
>NA|TRBJ2-7|few|TRBV7-8
TGTGCCAGCAGCTTAGTTCCCTCTCGGGACCTCCCCTACGAGCAGTACTTC
CASSLVPSRDLPYEQYF
>TRBD1|TRBJ2-7|few|TRBV28
TGTGCCAGCAGTTTCGGACAGGGGGCTCTGAACGAGCAGTACTTC
CASSFGQGALNEQYF
>TRBD1|TRBJ2-1|NA|TRBV29-1
TGCAGCGTTACCGAGGCGGGACAGGGGAGCAATGAGCAGTTCTTC
CSVTEAGQGSNEQFF
>NA|TRBJ1-5|few|TRBV5-5
TGTGCCAGCAGCCCGGACTTTTCCACGCCCCAGCATTTT
CASSPDFSTPQHF
>NA|TRBJ2-3|NA|TRBV9
TGTGCCAGCAGCGTAGAATTCGGTCTGTCGTCAGATACGCAGTATTTT
CASSVEFGLSSDTQYF
>NA|TRBJ2-3|NA|TRBV30
TGTGCCTGGAGTTTGGGCAGGGACTTTAGCACAGATACGCAGTATTTT
CAWSLGRDFSTDTQYF
>NA|TRBJ1-5|NA|TRBV6-5
TGTGCCAGCAGTCCCCGGCAGAGTAGCGCTCAGCCCCAGCATTTT
CASSPRQSSAQPQHF
>NA|TRBJ1-1|NA|TRBV5-1
TGCGCCAGCAGGGCAGGGGCCGGAAACACTGAAGCTTTCTTT
CASRAGAGNTEAFF
>TRBD1|TRBJ1-4|NA|TRBV7-8
TGTGCCAGCAGCCGTCAGGGGGTCACTAATGAAAAACTGTTTTTT
CASSRQGVTNEKLFF
>TRBD2|TRBJ2-5|NA|TRBV2
TGTGCCAGCAGCCCCGGACTAGCGGGGCCTCCGGAGACCCAGTACTTC
CASSPGLAGPPETQYF
>NA|TRBJ2-3|few|TRBV5-1
TGCGCCAGCCAGCTCGGCGGGATGGATACGCAGTATTTT
CASQLGGMDTQYF
>NA|TRBJ1-6|NA|TRBV6-5
TGTGCCAGCAGTTACGAGGACAGTAGGAATTCACCCCTCCACTTT
CASSYEDSRNSPLHF
>TRBD1|TRBJ2-7|few|TRBV4-2
TGTGCCAGCAGCCAAGCGGACAGGGTCTACGAGCAGTACTTC
CASSQADRVYEQYF
>TRBD1|TRBJ1-5|NA|TRBV20-1
TGCAGTGCTAGAGATCAGCAGGGGGCACGACAGCCCCAGCATTTT
CSARDQQGARQPQHF
>NA|TRBJ1-1|few|TRBV4-3
TGCGCCAGCAGCCAAGACTCGGGGGACACTGAAGCTTTCTTT
CASSQDSGDTEAFF
>NA|TRBJ2-2|few|TRBV29-1
TGCAGCGTTACGGGAGCTCAGAACACCGGGGAGCTGTTTTTT
CSVTGAQNTGELFF
>NA|TRBJ2-7|few|TRBV20-1
TGCAGTGCGGACCGGGACGCGAGCTCCTACGAGCAGTACTTC
CSADRDASSYEQYF
>NA|TRBJ1-2|NA|TRBV6-1
TGTGCCAGCAGGGTGACAGCAACTAACTATGGCTACACCTTC
CASRVTATNYGYTF
>NA|TRBJ2-5|few|TRBV19
TGTGCCAGTAGTACCCCCTCCGCGAGAGGGGAGACCCAGTACTTC
CASSTPSARGETQYF
>NA|TRBJ1-1|NA|TRBV2
TGTGCCAGCAGGGACCAGGGCATGGTTCGCACTGAAGCTTTCTTT
CASRDQGMVRTEAFF
>NA|TRBJ2-3|NA|TRBV7-2
TGTGCCAGCAGCTTTGGGCACTACACAGATACGCAGTATTTT
CASSFGHYTDTQYF
>TRBD2|TRBJ2-5|NA|TRBV6-2/TRBV6-3
TGTGCCAGCAGTCCTAGCGGGAGGGGGCCTAATGAGCAGTACTTC
CASSPSGRGPNEQYF
>NA|TRBJ2-1|few|TRBV6-1
TGTGCCAGCAGTGAAGCGCATGAATTTGTGGAGAATGAGCAGTTCTTC
CASSEAHEFVENEQFF
>NA|TRBJ2-5|few|TRBV14
TGTGCCAGCAGCCAAGGATTAAGCCAAGAGGCCCAGTACTTC
CASSQGLSQEAQYF
>NA|TRBJ2-7|NA|TRBV20-1
TGCAGTGCTAGCAAGACAGGGAGGGACTACGAGCAGTACTTC
CSASKTGRDYEQYF
>NA|TRBJ2-7|NA|TRBV6-5
TGTGCCAGTGGACGGATTCCCTCCTACGAGCAGTACTTC
CASGRIPSYEQYF
>NA|TRBJ1-2|few|TRBV7-9
TGTGCCAGCAGCAATGGAGGGGGGGCGAATGGCTACACCTTC
CASSNGGGANGYTF
>TRBD2|TRBJ2-4|NA|TRBV20-1
TGCAGTGCCAAAAGCATATCCGGGACTAGCGCAATCCCCGGGAACATTCAGTACTTC
CSAKSISGTSAIPGNIQYF
>NA|TRBJ1-1|few|TRBV12-5
TGTGCTAGTGGTTTGGGGCACCAGAACACTGAAGCTTTCTTT
CASGLGHQNTEAFF
>TRBD1|TRBJ1-5|NA|TRBV7-8
TGTGCCAGCAGCTTAGGTGACAGGGGGTACTTGATTCGCAATCAGCCCCAGCATTTT
CASSLGDRGYLIRNQPQHF
>NA|TRBJ1-5|NA|TRBV27
TGTGCCAGCGGGTCGCGGGGCAGGCCCCATCAGCCCCAGCATTTT
CASGSRGRPHQPQHF
>TRBD1|TRBJ2-1|NA|TRBV29-1
TGCAGCGTTGCCGGACAGGGGGCAATCAATGAGCAGTTCTTC
CSVAGQGAINEQFF
>NA|TRBJ2-7|NA|TRBV14
TGTGCCAGCAGCCAAGTGTACGGCTCCTACGAGCAGTACTTC
CASSQVYGSYEQYF
>TRBD1|TRBJ2-1|NA|TRBV15
TGTGCCACCAACAATCGACAGGGTATCTTGGAGCAGTTCTTC
CATNNRQGILEQFF
>NA|TRBJ2-4|NA|TRBV11-2
TGTGCCAGCAGGCAGACACGGGAGACCCTAGCCAAAAACATTCAGTACTTC
CASRQTRETLAKNIQYF
>NA|TRBJ1-5|NA|TRBV7-8
TGTGCCAGCAGCTTAGACAGTATCAATCAGCCCCAGCATTTT
CASSLDSINQPQHF
>TRBD1|TRBJ1-2|NA|TRBV5-1
TGCGCCAGCAGCTTTTCTTACCGGACAGGAGGGAACTATGGCTACACCTTC
CASSFSYRTGGNYGYTF
>NA|TRBJ2-5|NA|TRBV11-1
TGTGCCAGCAGCTTAGGGAGACTCGGGACGGACCAAGAGACCCAGTACTTC
CASSLGRLGTDQETQYF
>TRBD2|TRBJ2-1|NA|TRBV7-3
TGTGCCAGCAGCCCGCGGGGGATAAGGAATGAGCAGTTCTTC
CASSPRGIRNEQFF
>TRBD2|TRBJ2-5|NA|TRBV29-1
TGCAGCGTAGGGACTAGCGGGGGACGAGAAGAGACCCAGTACTTC
CSVGTSGGREETQYF
>NA|TRBJ2-7|NA|TRBV20-1
TGCAGTGCTAGACAGTTGATATACGAGCAGTACTTC
CSARQLIYEQYF